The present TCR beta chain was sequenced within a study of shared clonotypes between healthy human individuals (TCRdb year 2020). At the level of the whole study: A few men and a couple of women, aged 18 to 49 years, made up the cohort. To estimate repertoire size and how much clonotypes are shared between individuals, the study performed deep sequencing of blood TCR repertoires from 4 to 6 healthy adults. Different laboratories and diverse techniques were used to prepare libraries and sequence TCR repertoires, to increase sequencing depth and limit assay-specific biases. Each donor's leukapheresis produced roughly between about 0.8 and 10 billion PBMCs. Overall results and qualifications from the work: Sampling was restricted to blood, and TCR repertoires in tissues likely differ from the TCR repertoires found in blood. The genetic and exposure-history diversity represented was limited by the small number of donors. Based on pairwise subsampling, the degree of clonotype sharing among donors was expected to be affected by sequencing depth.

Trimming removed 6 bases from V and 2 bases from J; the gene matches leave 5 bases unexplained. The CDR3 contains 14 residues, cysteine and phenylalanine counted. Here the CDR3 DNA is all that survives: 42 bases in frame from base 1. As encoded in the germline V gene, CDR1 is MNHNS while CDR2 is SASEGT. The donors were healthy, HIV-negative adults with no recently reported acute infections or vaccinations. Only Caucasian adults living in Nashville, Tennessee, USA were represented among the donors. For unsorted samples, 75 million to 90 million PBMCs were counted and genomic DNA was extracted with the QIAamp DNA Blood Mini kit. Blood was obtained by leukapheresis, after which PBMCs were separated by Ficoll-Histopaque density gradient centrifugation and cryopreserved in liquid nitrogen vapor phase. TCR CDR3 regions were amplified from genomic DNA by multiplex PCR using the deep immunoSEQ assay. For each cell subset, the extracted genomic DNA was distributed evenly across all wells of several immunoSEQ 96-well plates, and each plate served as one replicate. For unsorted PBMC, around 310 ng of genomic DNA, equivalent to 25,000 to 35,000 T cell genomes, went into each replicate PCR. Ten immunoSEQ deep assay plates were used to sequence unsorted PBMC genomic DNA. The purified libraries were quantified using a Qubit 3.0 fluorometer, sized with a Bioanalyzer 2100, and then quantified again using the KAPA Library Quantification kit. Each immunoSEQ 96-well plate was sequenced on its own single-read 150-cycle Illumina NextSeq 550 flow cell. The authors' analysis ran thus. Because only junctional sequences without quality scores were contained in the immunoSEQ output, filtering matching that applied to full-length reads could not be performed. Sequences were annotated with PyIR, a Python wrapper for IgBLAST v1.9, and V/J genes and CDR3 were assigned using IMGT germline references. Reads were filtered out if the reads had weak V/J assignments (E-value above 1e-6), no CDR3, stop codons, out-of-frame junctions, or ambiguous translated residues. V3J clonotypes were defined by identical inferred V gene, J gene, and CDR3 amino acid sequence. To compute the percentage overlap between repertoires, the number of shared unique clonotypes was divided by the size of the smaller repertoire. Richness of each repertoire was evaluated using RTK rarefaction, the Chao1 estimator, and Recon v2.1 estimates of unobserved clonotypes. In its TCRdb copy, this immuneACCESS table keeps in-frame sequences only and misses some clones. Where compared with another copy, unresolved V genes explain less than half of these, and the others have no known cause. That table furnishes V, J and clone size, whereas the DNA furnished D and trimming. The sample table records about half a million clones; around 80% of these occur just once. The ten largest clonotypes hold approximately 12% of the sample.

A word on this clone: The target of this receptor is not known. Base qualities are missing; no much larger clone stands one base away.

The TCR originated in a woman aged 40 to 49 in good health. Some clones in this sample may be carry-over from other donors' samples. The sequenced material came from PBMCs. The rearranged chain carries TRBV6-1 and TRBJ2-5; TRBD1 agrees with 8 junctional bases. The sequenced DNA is TGTGCCAGCAGAGGGACAGGAGTACAAGAGACCCAGTACTTC. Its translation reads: CASRGTGVQETQYF.